The 4 T cell receptor beta chains given below trace back to one sample, sequenced in a study of shared clonotypes between healthy human individuals (dated by TCRdb to 2019 to 2021). Libraries came from the immunoSEQ multiplex PCR assay. Held by TCRdb, this immuneACCESS table contains in-frame sequences only and omits some clones. Under half of the omission traces to an unresolved V gene where checked; the cause of the rest is unknown. A total of under 1 million clones appear in this sample, 90% to 98% of them only once. The ten biggest clones cover about 0.25% of the sample. For the CD8 naive samples, CD45RO-negative cells were positively selected for CCR7, yielding a CD45RA+CCR7+ population from which TemRA cells were excluded. The sequencing sample was made of naive CD8+ T cells sorted from blood. In light of the paper, this sample's cell subset or site label describes: CD45RA+CCR7+. Receptor source: a man aged 25 to 40 in good health.

This rearrangement joins TRBV27 to TRBJ2-7; 8 bases align to TRBD1. The germline V gene encodes CDR1 MNHEY and CDR2 SMNVEV (reference sequence). With V trimmed by 6 bases and J by 5 bases, 6 bases remained unmatched. The CDR3 spans 13 residues. The CDR3 nucleotides are TGTGCCAGCAGACCCTCAGGGGGCGACGAGCAGTACTTC. As protein: CASRPSGGDEQYF.

This chain joins TRBV19 and TRBJ1-4; D perhaps matches TRBD1 (6 bases). The V gene lost 7 bases and the J gene lost 5 bases, with 14 bases spanning the gap. Germline V gives CDR1 LNHDA, CDR2 SQIVND (reference sequence). This CDR3 is built from 14 residues. The chain's CDR3 is CASKGEGVNEKLFF. The CDR3 region has the DNA TGTGCCAGTAAAGGAGAGGGGGTGAATGAAAAACTGTTTTTT.

This chain connects TRBV20-1 to TRBJ1-2; D not resolved. V lost 1 base and J lost 6, with 3 bases in between. The CDR3 runs 10 residues. The V gene's germline CDR1 is DFQATT and CDR2 SNEGSKA (reference sequence). DNA for the CDR3: TGCAGTGCTAGAGTTAATGGCTACACCTTC. Its protein product is CSARVNGYTF.

The chain combines TRBV10-2 with TRBJ2-1; a possible D gene is TRBD2 (6 bases). Per the germline V gene, CDR1 is WSHSY and CDR2 is SAAADI. The CDR3 has 14 amino acids. The ends were cut back, 1 base at V and 4 bases at J, with 8 bases in the middle. CDR3 DNA: TGCGCCAGCAGTGAGTTCCGGGAGTACAATGAGCAGTTCTTC. Amino acid sequence: CASSEFREYNEQFF.